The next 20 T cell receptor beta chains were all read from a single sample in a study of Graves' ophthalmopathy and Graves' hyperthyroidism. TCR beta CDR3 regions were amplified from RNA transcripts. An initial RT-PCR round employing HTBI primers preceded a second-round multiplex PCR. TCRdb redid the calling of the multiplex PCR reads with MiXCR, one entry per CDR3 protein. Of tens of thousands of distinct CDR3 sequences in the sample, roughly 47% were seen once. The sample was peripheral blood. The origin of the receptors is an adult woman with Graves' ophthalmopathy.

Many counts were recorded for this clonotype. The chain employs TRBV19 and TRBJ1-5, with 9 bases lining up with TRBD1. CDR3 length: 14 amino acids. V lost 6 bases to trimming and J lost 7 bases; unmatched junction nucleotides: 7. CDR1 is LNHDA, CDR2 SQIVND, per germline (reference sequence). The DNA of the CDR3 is TGTGCCAGTAGAAAGGGACAGGGAGGGCAGCCCCAGCATTTT. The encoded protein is CASRKGQGGQPQHF.

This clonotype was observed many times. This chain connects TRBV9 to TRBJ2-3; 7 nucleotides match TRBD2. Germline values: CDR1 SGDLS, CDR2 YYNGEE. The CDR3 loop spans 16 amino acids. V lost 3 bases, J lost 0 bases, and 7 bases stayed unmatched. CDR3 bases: TGTGCCAGCAGCGCCCTTACGGGAGGCAGCACAGATACGCAGTATTTT. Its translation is CASSALTGGSTDTQYF.

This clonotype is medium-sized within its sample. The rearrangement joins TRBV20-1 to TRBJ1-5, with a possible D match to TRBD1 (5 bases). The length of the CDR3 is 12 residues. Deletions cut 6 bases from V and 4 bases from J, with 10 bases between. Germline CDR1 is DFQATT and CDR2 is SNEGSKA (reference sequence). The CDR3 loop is CSATEGNQPQHF. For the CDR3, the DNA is TGCAGTGCGACGGAGGGGAATCAGCCCCAGCATTTT.

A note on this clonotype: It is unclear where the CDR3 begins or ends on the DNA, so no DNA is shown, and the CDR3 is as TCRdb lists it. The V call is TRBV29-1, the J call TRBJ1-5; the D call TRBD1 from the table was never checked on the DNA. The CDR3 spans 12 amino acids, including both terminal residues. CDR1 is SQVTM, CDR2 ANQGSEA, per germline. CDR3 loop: CSVWGQGSHEHF.

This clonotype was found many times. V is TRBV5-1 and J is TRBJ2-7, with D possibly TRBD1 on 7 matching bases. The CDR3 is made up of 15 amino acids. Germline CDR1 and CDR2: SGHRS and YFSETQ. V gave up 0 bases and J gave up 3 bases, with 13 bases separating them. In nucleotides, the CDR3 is TGCGCCAGCAGCTTGGCCTGGCAGGGGGGCTACGAGCAGTACTTC. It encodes CASSLAWQGGYEQYF.

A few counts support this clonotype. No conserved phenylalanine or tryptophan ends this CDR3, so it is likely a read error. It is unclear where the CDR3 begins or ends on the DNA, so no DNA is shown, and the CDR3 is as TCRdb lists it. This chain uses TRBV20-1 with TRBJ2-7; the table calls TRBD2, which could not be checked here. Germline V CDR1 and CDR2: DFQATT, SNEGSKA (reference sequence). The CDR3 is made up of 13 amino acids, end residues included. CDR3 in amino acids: CSVIGTSDYELYL.

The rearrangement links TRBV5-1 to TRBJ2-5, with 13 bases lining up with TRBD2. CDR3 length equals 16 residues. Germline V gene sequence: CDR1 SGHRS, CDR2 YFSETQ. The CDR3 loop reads CVGSTGLAGAQETQYF. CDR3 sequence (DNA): TGCGTCGGCAGCACAGGACTAGCGGGAGCACAAGAGACCCAGTACTTC.

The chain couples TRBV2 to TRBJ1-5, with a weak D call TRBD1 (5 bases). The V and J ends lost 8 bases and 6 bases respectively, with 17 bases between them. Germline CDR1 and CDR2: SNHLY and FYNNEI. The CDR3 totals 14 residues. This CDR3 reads CASRTLTGGQPQHF. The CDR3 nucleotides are TGTGCCAGCCGGACACTGACCGGGGGTCAGCCCCAGCATTTT. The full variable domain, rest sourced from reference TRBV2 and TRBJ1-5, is EPEVTQTPSHQVTQMGQEVILRCVPISNHLYFYWYRQILGQKVEFLVSFYNNEISEKSEIFDDQFSVERPDGSNFTLKIRSTKLEDSAMYFCASRTLTGGQPQHFGDGTRLSIL.

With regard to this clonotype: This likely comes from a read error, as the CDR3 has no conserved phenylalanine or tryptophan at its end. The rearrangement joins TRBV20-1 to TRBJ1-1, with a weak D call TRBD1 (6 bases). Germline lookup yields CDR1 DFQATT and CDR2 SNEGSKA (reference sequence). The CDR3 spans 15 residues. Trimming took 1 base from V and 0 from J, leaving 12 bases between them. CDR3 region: CSARGTGSMNTEAFL. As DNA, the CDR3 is TGCAGTGCTAGAGGCACAGGGAGCATGAACACTGAAGCTTTCTTG.

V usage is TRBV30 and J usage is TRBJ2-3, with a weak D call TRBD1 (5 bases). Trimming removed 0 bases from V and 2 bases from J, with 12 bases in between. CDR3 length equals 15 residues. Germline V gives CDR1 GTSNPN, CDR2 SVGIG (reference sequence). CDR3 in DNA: TGTGCCTGGAGTGTAGGAAGGGGTCCCACAGATACGCAGTATTTT. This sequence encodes CAWSVGRGPTDTQYF. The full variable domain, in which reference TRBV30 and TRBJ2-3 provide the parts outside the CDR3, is SQTIHQWPATLVQPVGSPLSLECTVEGTSNPNLYWYRQAAGRGLQLLFYSVGIGQISSEVPQNLSASRPQDRQFILSSKKLLLSDSGFYLCAWSVGRGPTDTQYFGPGTRLTVL.

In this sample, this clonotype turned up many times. CDR3 coding DNA: TGCGCCAGCAGCCAAGAAGTCGCGGAGGAGCAGTTCTTC. Its translation: CASSQEVAEEQFF. The rearrangement joins TRBV4-1 to TRBJ2-1; D not certain. V was cut by 0 bases and J by 10 bases, with 10 bases left in between. CDR1 MGHRA and CDR2 YSYEKL come from the germline V gene. The CDR3 is 13 residues long.

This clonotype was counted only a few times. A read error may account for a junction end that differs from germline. The CDR3 is CASSLGQGGGSTIYF. The CDR3, as DNA: TGTGCCAGCAGCTTAGGACAGGGAGGCGGAAGCACCATATACTTT. The rearrangement uses TRBV5-4 and TRBJ1-3, with 8 bases that match TRBD1. The germline CDR1 and CDR2 sequences are SGHNT and YYREEE (reference sequence). The CDR3 runs to 15 residues.

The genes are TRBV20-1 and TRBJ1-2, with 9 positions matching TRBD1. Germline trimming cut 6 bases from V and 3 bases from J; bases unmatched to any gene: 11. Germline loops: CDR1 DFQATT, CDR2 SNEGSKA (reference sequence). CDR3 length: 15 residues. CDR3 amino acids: CSAPGQGPVYYGYTF. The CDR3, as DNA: TGCAGTGCCCCGGGACAGGGCCCGGTCTACTATGGCTACACCTTC.

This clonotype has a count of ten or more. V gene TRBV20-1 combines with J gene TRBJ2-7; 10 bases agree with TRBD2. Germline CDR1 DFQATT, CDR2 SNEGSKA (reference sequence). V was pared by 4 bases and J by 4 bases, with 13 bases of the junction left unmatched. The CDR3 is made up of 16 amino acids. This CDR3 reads CSANPHTSGNRYEQYF. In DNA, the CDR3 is TGCAGTGCTAACCCCCACACTAGCGGGAATAGGTACGAGCAGTACTTC.

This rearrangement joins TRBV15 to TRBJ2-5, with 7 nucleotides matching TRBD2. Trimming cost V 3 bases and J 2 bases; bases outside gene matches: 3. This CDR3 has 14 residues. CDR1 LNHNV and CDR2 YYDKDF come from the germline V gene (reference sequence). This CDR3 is CATSRGGGQETQYF. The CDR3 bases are TGTGCCACCAGCAGGGGGGGGGGACAAGAGACCCAGTACTTC.

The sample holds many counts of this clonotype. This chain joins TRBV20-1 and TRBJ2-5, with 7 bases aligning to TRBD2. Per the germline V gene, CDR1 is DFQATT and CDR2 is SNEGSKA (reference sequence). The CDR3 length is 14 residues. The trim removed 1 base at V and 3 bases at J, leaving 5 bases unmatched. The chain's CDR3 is CSARVPGREETQYF. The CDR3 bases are TGCAGTGCTAGAGTCCCAGGGAGGGAAGAGACCCAGTACTTC.

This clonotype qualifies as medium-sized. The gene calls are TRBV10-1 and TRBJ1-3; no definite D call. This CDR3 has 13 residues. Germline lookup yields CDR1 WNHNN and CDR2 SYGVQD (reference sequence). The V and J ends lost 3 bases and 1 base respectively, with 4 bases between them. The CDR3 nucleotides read TGCGCCAGCAGTGACAAATCTGGAAACACCATATATTTT. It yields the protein CASSDKSGNTIYF.

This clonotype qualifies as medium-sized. CDR3 region: CATSLPGTVREQYF. CDR3 nucleotides: TGTGCCACCAGTCTCCCCGGGACAGTCCGCGAGCAGTACTTC. V gene TRBV24-1 combines with J gene TRBJ2-7; 7 bases agree with TRBD1. CDR1 and CDR2 from the germline V gene are KGHDR and SFDVKD. The CDR3 consists of 14 residues. The J segment lost 6 bases and the V segment lost 6 bases, leaving 10 bases of the junction unmatched.

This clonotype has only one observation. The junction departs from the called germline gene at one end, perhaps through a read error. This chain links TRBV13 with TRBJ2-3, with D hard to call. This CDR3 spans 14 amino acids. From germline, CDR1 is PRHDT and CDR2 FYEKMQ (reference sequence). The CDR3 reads CASNNRMGTDTKYF. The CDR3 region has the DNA TGTGCCAGCAACAATCGTATGGGAACAGATACGAAGTATTTT.

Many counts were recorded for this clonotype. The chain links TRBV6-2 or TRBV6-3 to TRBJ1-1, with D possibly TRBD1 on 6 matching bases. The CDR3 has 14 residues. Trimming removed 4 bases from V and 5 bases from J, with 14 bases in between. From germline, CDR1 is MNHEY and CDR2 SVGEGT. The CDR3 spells CASSFYRVRTEAFF. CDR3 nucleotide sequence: TGTGCCAGCAGTTTCTACAGGGTTAGGACTGAAGCTTTCTTT.